A single sample gave rise to the 20 T cell receptor beta chains below, sequenced in a study of cytomegalovirus exposure and HLA in healthy donors. PCR used 60 Vbeta primers and 13 Jbeta primers. The method was immunoSEQ multiplex PCR; TCRdb's version includes in-frame clones alone and lacks a portion of them. The table lists 95,000 to 150,000 clones, over 80% of them singletons. Sequenced sample: PBMCs. These receptors came from a man between 45 and 60 years old in good health and CMV-seronegative.

This clone showed up just a few times. The chain has TRBV30 and TRBJ2-5, with 10 bases matching TRBD2. Germline V gene lookup returns CDR1 GTSNPN and CDR2 SVGIG (reference sequence). This CDR3 has 12 amino acids. V lost 4 bases and J lost 4; bases outside the gene matches: 0. DNA for the CDR3: TGTGCCTGGACTAGCGGGGGAGAGACCCAGTACTTC. Protein: CAWTSGGETQYF.

The chain joins TRBV27 to TRBJ1-1; D unclear. Germline loops: CDR1 MNHEY, CDR2 SMNVEV (reference sequence). The germline V and J ends were trimmed by 5 bases and 1 base, with 14 bases remaining between them. The CDR3 runs to 15 residues. This chain's CDR3 is CASSPLAVPNTEAFF. CDR3 DNA sequence: TGTGCCAGCAGTCCCCTGGCAGTACCGAACACTGAAGCTTTCTTT.

The chain is built from TRBV19 and TRBJ2-4; 12 nucleotides agree with TRBD1. Trimming cost V 6 bases and J 8 bases; bases outside gene matches: 5. The CDR3 has 14 amino acids. Germline assignment: CDR1 LNHDA and CDR2 SQIVND (reference sequence). The CDR3 coding sequence is TGTGCCAGTAGAGGGACAGGGGGCGATGACATTCAGTACTTC. Encoded protein: CASRGTGGDDIQYF.

The chain couples TRBV28 to TRBJ2-5; 9 positions match TRBD1. Matching the DNA end better, TRBJ2-7 makes the J call doubtful. The CDR3 loop spans 14 amino acids. Germline lookup yields CDR1 MDHEN and CDR2 SYDVKM. CDR3 protein: CATLSGTGSYEQYF. The CDR3 DNA follows: TGTGCCACCCTTTCCGGGACAGGGTCCTACGAGCAGTACTTC.

The chain combines TRBV4-3 with TRBJ2-1; 8 positions agree with TRBD2. Germline V gene sequence: CDR1 LGHNA, CDR2 YSLEER. The CDR3 covers 15 residues. V dropped 4 bases and J dropped 8; count of bases not matched to a gene: 10. The CDR3 sequence: CASSRPAAGADEQFF. CDR3 sequence (DNA): TGCGCCAGCAGCCGACCTGCAGCGGGAGCCGATGAGCAGTTCTTC.

The rearrangement joins TRBV5-6 to TRBJ1-2, with 10 bases that match TRBD1. Germline CDR1 is SGHDT and CDR2 is YYEEEE. V lost 4 bases to trimming and J lost 5 bases; unmatched junction nucleotides: 8. The CDR3 sequence is 15 residues long. The CDR3 sequence is CASSRRDRGLYGYTF. DNA for the CDR3: TGTGCCAGCAGCCGCCGGGACAGGGGTTTGTATGGCTACACCTTC.

This clone was seen a few times. CDR3 protein: CASSFGENTEAFF. The CDR3 bases are TGTGCCAGCAGCTTCGGAGAGAACACTGAAGCTTTCTTT. The chain couples TRBV5-6 to TRBJ1-1; D unclear. CDR1 and CDR2 (germline): SGHDT, YYEEEE. This CDR3 region has 13 residues. Trimming cost V 2 bases and J 1 base, with 6 bases left between them.

In its sample, this clone was seen once. V usage is TRBV4-2 and J usage is TRBJ2-7, with 12 bases fitting TRBD1. This CDR3 spans 16 amino acids. With 5 bases clipped from V and 5 bases from J, the junction kept 10 bases outside the gene matches. Germline values: CDR1 LGHNA, CDR2 YNFKEQ. CDR3 bases: TGTGCCAGCAGCAACTCGGGACAGGGGGCGAGAAACGAGCAGTACTTC. This translates into CASSNSGQGARNEQYF.

The chain joins TRBV9 to TRBJ2-7; a possible D gene is TRBD2 (6 bases). Looked up from germline, CDR1 is SGDLS and CDR2 is YYNGEE. The CDR3 is made up of 14 amino acids. V shed 5 bases and J shed 0 bases, with 12 bases lying between them. CDR3 in amino acids: CASSSDYLSYEQYF. The CDR3 bases are TGTGCCAGCAGTTCGGACTACCTCTCCTACGAGCAGTACTTC.

The CDR3: CASSSGGQGVGNEQFF. The CDR3 coding sequence is TGTGCCAGCAGCTCGGGAGGACAGGGGGTTGGAAATGAGCAGTTCTTC. This chain uses TRBV9 with TRBJ2-1; 10 bases are shared with TRBD1. The CDR3 is 16 residues long. With 4 bases clipped from V and 7 bases from J, the junction kept 11 bases outside the gene matches. Germline lookup yields CDR1 SGDLS and CDR2 YYNGEE.

The V and J genes are TRBV27 and TRBJ1-1; TRBD1 aligns across 8 bases. Germline CDR1 and CDR2: MNHEY and SMNVEV (reference sequence). V was pared by 2 bases and J by 9 bases, with 11 bases of the junction left unmatched. The CDR3 consists of 15 residues. The CDR3 nucleotides read TGTGCCAGCAGTTTAGTTGGACAGGGTAACGGGAAAGCTTTCTTT. Amino acids: CASSLVGQGNGKAFF.

The V call is TRBV7-6, the J call TRBJ2-3, with 11 nucleotides matching TRBD2. The CDR3 has 17 amino acids. Germline trimming cut 1 base from V and 4 bases from J; bases unmatched to any gene: 7. Germline assignment: CDR1 SGHVS and CDR2 FNYEAQ. CDR3 region: CASSLGGLAVQSDTQYF. In DNA, the CDR3 is TGTGCCAGCAGCTTAGGGGGACTAGCGGTACAGTCAGATACGCAGTATTTT.

The V gene is TRBV10-2, the J gene TRBJ2-7; D possibly corresponds to TRBD2 (6 bases). The ends were cut back, 6 bases at V and 2 bases at J, with 20 bases in the middle. The CDR3 loop spans 16 amino acids. CDR1 is WSHSY and CDR2 is SAAADI in the germline V gene. CDR3 coding DNA: TGCGCCAGCAGCGACGGAGGGGCCTCAGGGCCCTACGAGCAGTACTTC. Translated, it gives CASSDGGASGPYEQYF.

The V gene is TRBV27, the J gene TRBJ2-2; TRBD2 matches at 15 bases. V shed 2 bases and J 6 bases; nucleotides not matched to a gene: 7. CDR1 and CDR2 (germline): MNHEY, SMNVEV (reference sequence). The CDR3 totals 18 residues. This CDR3 is CASSLRTSGRAGSGELFF. The DNA for the CDR3 is TGTGCCAGCAGTTTAAGGACTAGCGGGAGGGCCGGGTCCGGGGAGCTGTTTTTT.

This chain links TRBV11-3 with TRBJ2-1, with D possibly matching TRBD1 (6 bases). Germline-derived CDR1 and CDR2 are SGHNT and YENEEA. This CDR3 is 14 amino acids long. V lost 4 bases to trimming and J lost 7 bases, with 14 bases between them. The CDR3 nucleotides are TGTGCCAGCAGCTCCCCAATAACAGGGAATGAGCAGTTCTTC. This sequence encodes CASSSPITGNEQFF.

The rearrangement joins TRBV28 to TRBJ2-2; 10 nucleotides match TRBD1. This CDR3 has 15 residues. Germline V gene sequence: CDR1 MDHEN, CDR2 SYDVKM. V lost 5 bases and J lost 4; bases outside the gene matches: 4. For the CDR3, the DNA is TGTGCCAGCAGTCCCGACAGGGGGCGCACCGGGGAGCTGTTTTTT. Protein sequence: CASSPDRGRTGELFF.

This chain connects TRBV15 to TRBJ2-2; maybe TRBD1 (6 bases). The CDR3 totals 15 residues. V was clipped by 5 bases and J by 5 bases, with 15 bases between them. CDR1 LNHNV and CDR2 YYDKDF come from the germline V gene (reference sequence). The CDR3 DNA reads TGTGCCACCAGCGTATCAGGGGCGCGAACCGGGGAGCTGTTTTTT. Translating gives CATSVSGARTGELFF.

The chain is built from TRBV7-8 and TRBJ2-7, with TRBD1 matching over 7 bases. The J segment lost 2 bases and the V segment lost 0 bases, leaving 7 bases of the junction unmatched. Looked up from germline, CDR1 is SGHVS and CDR2 is FQNEAQ. This CDR3 has 16 amino acids. The CDR3 region has the DNA TGTGCCAGCAGCTTAGCAGGGGCCAGGGGGACCTACGAGCAGTACTTC. Protein product: CASSLAGARGTYEQYF.

The V and J genes are TRBV4-2 and TRBJ2-7; 10 bases match TRBD1. The CDR3 contains 14 residues. The trim removed 3 bases at V and 6 bases at J, leaving 5 bases unmatched. Germline V gives CDR1 LGHNA, CDR2 YNFKEQ. The CDR3: CASSQVTGGREQYF. Written as DNA, the CDR3 is TGTGCCAGCAGCCAGGTGACAGGGGGCCGCGAGCAGTACTTC.

The V call is TRBV11-2, the J call TRBJ2-5; 7 bases line up with TRBD1. The CDR3 loop spans 12 amino acids. V shed 5 bases and J 3 bases; nucleotides not matched to a gene: 0. Germline loops: CDR1 SGHAT, CDR2 FQNNGV. The CDR3, as DNA: TGTGCCAGCAGCGGGACAGAAGAGACCCAGTACTTC. It is translated as CASSGTEETQYF.